These T cell receptor beta chains were read from a single sample in a study of CD8 T cells in Susac syndrome. TCRdb reprocessed the immunoSEQ multiplex PCR reads via MiXCR and lists one record per CDR3 protein. This repertoire shows 150,000 to 200,000 distinct CDR3 sequences, around 95% found once; its top ten account for over 0.12%. Source material: CD4+ T cells from PBMCs. The receptors were gathered from a human donor in good health. CDR3s include the opening cysteine and the closing phenylalanine or tryptophan. D genes are given only for firm matches. Clone size is not always given. Where it is, it says once, few, many or a class for expanded clones.

.	TRBV28	once	TRBJ1-1	TGTGCCAGCAGTTTAGGTGGGGTAGGGGACACTGAAGCTTTCTTT	CASSLGGVGDTEAFF
.	TRBV7-9	.	TRBJ1-4	TGTGCCAGCAGCCCACAGGGTGAAAAACTGTTTTTT	CASSPQGEKLFF
.	TRBV6-6	few	TRBJ1-2	TGTGCCAGCAGACCCGACAGTAACTATGGCTACACCTTC	CASRPDSNYGYTF
.	TRBV29-1	.	TRBJ1-2	TGCAGCGTTAGTAACAGTTTCTATGGCTACACCTTC	CSVSNSFYGYTF
.	TRBV29-1	once	TRBJ1-5	TGCAGCGGGTCTGAGGGGACGGGTCAGCCCCAGCATTTT	CSGSEGTGQPQHF
TRBD2	TRBV2	.	TRBJ2-1	TGTGCCAGCAGTCACAGCGGGGAGACCTACAATGAGCAGTTCTTC	CASSHSGETYNEQFF
.	TRBV19	.	TRBJ2-7	TGTGCCAGTAGTATAGATCGGGCTTACGAGCAGTACTTC	CASSIDRAYEQYF
TRBD1	TRBV7-2	.	TRBJ2-7	TGTGCCAGCAGCTCCCAGACAGGGGGCCCCTACGAGCAGTACTTC	CASSSQTGGPYEQYF
.	TRBV6-2/TRBV6-3	.	TRBJ1-5	TGTGCCAGCAGGGCCAACGATCAGCCCCAGCATTTT	CASRANDQPQHF
.	TRBV4-2	.	TRBJ1-4	TGTGCCAGCAGCCAAGATATCGGCAGGGCTAATGAAAAACTGTTTTTT	CASSQDIGRANEKLFF
.	TRBV29-1	.	TRBJ2-7	TGCAGCGTGACAGGTGTGAGCTCCTACGAGCAGTACTTC	CSVTGVSSYEQYF
.	TRBV30	.	TRBJ1-1	TGTGCCTGGAGTGTACGGGGGGACACTGAAGCTTTCTTT	CAWSVRGDTEAFF
TRBD2	TRBV19	.	TRBJ2-5	TGTGCCAGTACCTCCGGGGGGAATCTCCAAGAGACCCAGTACTTC	CASTSGGNLQETQYF